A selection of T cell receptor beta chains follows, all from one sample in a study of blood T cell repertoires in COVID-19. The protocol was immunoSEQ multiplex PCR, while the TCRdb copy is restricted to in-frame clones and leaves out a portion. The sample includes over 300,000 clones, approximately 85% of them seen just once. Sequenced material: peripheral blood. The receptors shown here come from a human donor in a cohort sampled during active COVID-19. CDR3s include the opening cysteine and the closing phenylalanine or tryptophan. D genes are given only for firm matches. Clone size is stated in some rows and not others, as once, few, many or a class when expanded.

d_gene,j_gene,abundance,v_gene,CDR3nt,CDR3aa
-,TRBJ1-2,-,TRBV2,TGTGCCAGCAGCGCTCGAGGGGGTGGTTATGGCTACACCTTC,CASSARGGGYGYTF
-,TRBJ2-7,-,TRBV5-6,TGTGCCAGCAGCCAGGACAGAATCTCCTACGAGCAGTACTTC,CASSQDRISYEQYF
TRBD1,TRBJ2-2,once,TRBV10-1,TGCGCCAGCATGGGGCAGGGGGCCGGGGAGCTGTTTTTT,CASMGQGAGELFF
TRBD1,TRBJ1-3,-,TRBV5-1,TGCGCCAGCAGCTTGGGGGACAGGGTAAACTCTGGAAACACCATATATTTT,CASSLGDRVNSGNTIYF
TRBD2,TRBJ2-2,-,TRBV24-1,TGTGCCACCAGTCCCGGGGGGAGAACCGGGGAGCTGTTTTTT,CATSPGGRTGELFF
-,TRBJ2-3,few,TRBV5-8,TGTGCCAGCAGCAAAAAGACGGCGGGCTCGCAGTATTTT,CASSKKTAGSQYF
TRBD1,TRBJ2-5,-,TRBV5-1,TGCGCCAGCAGCCTCGACAGGGGGCGCGAGACCCAGTACTTC,CASSLDRGRETQYF
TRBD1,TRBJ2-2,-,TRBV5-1,TGCGCCAGCAGCACCGGACAGGGCTGGACCGGGGAGCTGTTTTTT,CASSTGQGWTGELFF
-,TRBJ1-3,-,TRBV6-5,TGTGCCAGCACCATAGGGGCTGGAAACACCATATATTTT,CASTIGAGNTIYF
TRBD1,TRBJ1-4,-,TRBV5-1,TGCGCCAGCAGCTTGGGTCGACAGGGGGCAGGAAAACTGTTTTTT,CASSLGRQGAGKLFF